This passage covers 25 T cell receptor beta chains from one sample sequenced in a study of blood T cell repertoires in COVID-19. Only in-frame clones appear in the TCRdb table, and some are missing; sequencing was by immunoSEQ multiplex PCR. This table has fewer than 200,000 clones, over 65% appearing once. The specimen was PBMCs or T cells enriched from blood (not recorded which). These receptors came from a woman between 50 and 59 years old who had recovered from COVID-19.

Only one count was recorded for this clone. The chain combines TRBV3-1 (or the pseudogene TRBV3-2) with TRBJ1-6; 8 nucleotides match TRBD1. Trimming took 2 bases from V and 6 from J; bases not matched to a gene: 6. Germline CDR1 reads LGHDT; CDR2 reads YNNKEL (reference sequence). The CDR3 runs 16 residues. CDR3 sequence: CASSQLRTGLNSPLHF. For the CDR3, the DNA is TGTGCCAGCAGCCAACTCCGGACAGGGCTTAATTCACCCCTCCACTTT.

This chain connects TRBV28 to TRBJ2-7, with 7 positions matching TRBD1. CDR3 length equals 15 residues. CDR1 and CDR2 from the germline V gene are MDHEN and SYDVKM. J lost 2 bases, V lost 5 bases, and 9 bases had no gene match. The CDR3: CASSADRFETYEQYV. CDR3 nucleotides: TGTGCCAGCAGTGCGGACAGGTTTGAGACCTACGAGCAGTACGTC.

The genes are TRBV11-3 and TRBJ2-1, with D possibly matching TRBD1 (5 bases). The germline V gene encodes CDR1 SGHNT and CDR2 YENEEA. The CDR3 spans 14 residues. V shed 5 bases and J shed 3 bases, with 11 bases lying between them. The CDR3 nucleotides are TGTGCCAGCAGCCAAATCGACAGCTACAATGAGCAGTTCTTC. It encodes CASSQIDSYNEQFF.

CDR3 loop: CASSLLVSSYNEQFF. The CDR3 coding sequence is TGCGCCAGCAGCTTGCTCGTCAGCTCCTACAATGAGCAGTTCTTC. The chain has TRBV5-1 and TRBJ2-1, with no clear D. The CDR3 is made up of 15 amino acids. Between the trimmed V and J ends, which lost 1 base and 0 bases, there was a span of 8 bases. Germline V CDR1 and CDR2: SGHRS, YFSETQ.

The rearrangement uses TRBV7-9 and TRBJ1-6, with D possibly matching TRBD1 (5 bases). The CDR3 length is 14 residues. The ends were cut back, 3 bases at V and 10 bases at J, with 13 bases in the middle. Germline V gene data show CDR1 as SEHNR and CDR2 as FQNEAQ (reference sequence). The CDR3 sequence is CASSFEGVMSPLHF. The CDR3 bases are TGTGCCAGCAGCTTCGAAGGGGTTATGTCACCCCTCCACTTT.

This rearrangement joins TRBV2 to TRBJ1-3; 7 bases agree with TRBD1. With 8 bases clipped from V and 0 bases from J, the junction kept 4 bases outside the gene matches. CDR3 size: 14 residues. Germline V gene data show CDR1 as SNHLY and CDR2 as FYNNEI. This chain's CDR3 is CASFTGDSGNTIYF. The CDR3 nucleotides are TGTGCCAGCTTCACAGGGGACTCTGGAAACACCATATATTTT.

The chain recombines TRBV5-1 with TRBJ1-3, with D perhaps TRBD1 (6 bases). This CDR3 region has 16 residues. Germline lookup yields CDR1 SGHRS and CDR2 YFSETQ. Trimming cost V 0 bases and J 0 bases, with 10 bases left between them. CDR3 nucleotides: TGCGCCAGCAGCTTGGGCTACAGGGCCTCTGGAAACACCATATATTTT. Its protein product is CASSLGYRASGNTIYF.

The genes are TRBV19 and TRBJ1-6; D call uncertain. In germline, CDR1 is LNHDA, CDR2 SQIVND (reference sequence). The CDR3 is 14 residues long. The V end lost 4 bases, the J end lost 7 bases, and 11 bases lay between the germline ends. CDR3 protein: CASSTGRTNSPLHF. The CDR3 DNA follows: TGTGCCAGTAGTACAGGTCGAACGAATTCACCCCTCCACTTT.

The chain links TRBV18 to TRBJ2-2; D unclear. CDR1 and CDR2 from the germline V gene are KGHSH and LQKENI. This CDR3 is 14 amino acids long. Trimming removed 3 bases from V and 8 bases from J, with 13 bases in between. The CDR3 sequence: CASSPVPLAGELFF. The CDR3, as DNA: TGTGCCAGCTCACCGGTTCCTTTGGCTGGGGAGCTGTTTTTT.

This chain connects TRBV13 to TRBJ2-1; the D gene is possibly TRBD2 (5 bases). This CDR3 comprises 19 residues. The ends were cut back, 2 bases at V and 0 bases at J, with 20 bases in the middle. Germline lookup yields CDR1 PRHDT and CDR2 FYEKMQ (reference sequence). CDR3 sequence (DNA): TGTGCCAGCAGCTTATTTGGGGTCCTGGGTACTAGCTCCTACAATGAGCAGTTCTTC. This gives the protein CASSLFGVLGTSSYNEQFF.

The chain links TRBV9 to TRBJ1-5; 7 bases agree with TRBD1. This CDR3 is built from 14 residues. Germline V gene lookup returns CDR1 SGDLS and CDR2 YYNGEE. Trimming removed 4 bases from V and 7 bases from J; junction bases left unmatched: 8. CDR3 nucleotides: TGTGCCAGCAGCCAAGGGGACAGATACCAGCCCCAGCATTTT. It specifies CASSQGDRYQPQHF.

This clone was seen only once. The V gene is TRBV9, the J gene TRBJ1-3; 7 bases agree with TRBD1. The germline CDR1 and CDR2 sequences are SGDLS and YYNGEE. V lost 4 bases and J lost 8; bases outside the gene matches: 12. The CDR3 contains 15 residues. The DNA for the CDR3 is TGTGCCAGCAGCCCCCAGGCCAGGGGGGAGGACACCATATATTTT. Its protein is CASSPQARGEDTIYF.

The chain has TRBV4-1 and TRBJ1-5; D possibly corresponds to TRBD1 (5 bases). Trimming removed 3 bases at V and 6 bases at J, with 21 bases between. CDR1 and CDR2 from the germline V gene are MGHRA and YSYEKL. This CDR3 spans 17 amino acids. For the CDR3, the DNA is TGCGCCAGCAGCCACGCCTCGGGGGTTGGGATTGGTCAGCCCCAGCATTTT. This codes for CASSHASGVGIGQPQHF.

This clone showed up just a few times. The sample contains more than one DNA sequence encoding this CDR3. This chain joins TRBV2 and TRBJ1-5; 10 bases line up with TRBD1. Germline assignment: CDR1 SNHLY and CDR2 FYNNEI. V dropped 4 bases and J dropped 2; count of bases not matched to a gene: 2. The CDR3 covers 15 residues. CDR3 in amino acids: CASSGGTGGNQPQHF. The DNA of the CDR3 is TGTGCCAGCAGTGGCGGGACAGGGGGCAATCAGCCCCAGCATTTT.

The rearrangement joins TRBV4-3 to TRBJ2-4; the match to TRBD1 covers 7 bases. This CDR3 has 18 residues. Germline CDR1 and CDR2: LGHNA and YSLEER. V lost 1 base to trimming and J lost 2 bases; unmatched junction nucleotides: 11. CDR3: CASSQVVRGQVTKNIQYF. The CDR3 bases are TGCGCCAGCAGCCAAGTGGTTAGGGGGCAAGTAACCAAAAACATTCAGTACTTC.

The V gene is TRBV6-5, the J gene TRBJ1-1; 10 nucleotides line up with TRBD1. The CDR3 is made up of 13 amino acids. V lost 6 bases to trimming and J lost 6 bases; unmatched junction nucleotides: 4. The germline CDR1 and CDR2 sequences are MNHEY and SVGAGI. CDR3 coding DNA: TGTGCCAGCAGAGGTGGACAGGGGGCTGAAGCTTTCTTT. Its protein is CASRGGQGAEAFF.

This rearrangement joins TRBV7-9 to TRBJ2-5; D is possibly TRBD1 (6 bases). V was trimmed by 3 bases and J by 2 bases, leaving 10 bases between them. The CDR3 runs to 14 residues. Per germline, CDR1 SEHNR and CDR2 FQNEAQ (reference sequence). This CDR3 is CASSFRTVQETQYF. In DNA, the CDR3 is TGTGCCAGCAGCTTCCGGACAGTACAAGAGACCCAGTACTTC. Full variable domain (outside the CDR3, taken from reference TRBV7-9 and TRBJ2-5): DTGVSQNPRHKITKRGQNVTFRCDPISEHNRLYWYRQTLGQGPEFLTYFQNEAQLEKSRLLSDRFSAERPKGSFSTLEIQRTEQGDSAMYLCASSFRTVQETQYFGPGTRLLVL.

This clone was observed once. This chain joins TRBV6-6 and TRBJ1-4; no firm D call. Between the trimmed V and J ends, which lost 8 bases and 5 bases, there was a span of 15 bases. CDR3 size: 14 residues. Looked up from germline, CDR1 is MNHNY and CDR2 is SVGAGI (reference sequence). CDR3 in DNA: TGTGCCAGCGGCACAGACCAAAGGAATGAAAAACTGTTTTTT. Translated, it gives CASGTDQRNEKLFF.

The rearrangement joins TRBV4-1 to TRBJ1-1; D is possibly TRBD1 (5 bases). Per the germline V gene, CDR1 is MGHRA and CDR2 is YSYEKL. The CDR3 runs 18 residues. Trimming left V 0 bases short and J 0 bases short, with 17 bases between. CDR3: CASSQDTIVRGLNTEAFF. As DNA, the CDR3 is TGCGCCAGCAGCCAAGATACTATCGTAAGGGGCCTGAACACTGAAGCTTTCTTT.

This chain connects TRBV7-2 to TRBJ2-1; 8 bases are a match to TRBD2. V was pared by 1 base and J by 6 bases, with 5 bases of the junction left unmatched. CDR3 length equals 15 residues. Per the germline V gene, CDR1 is SGHTA and CDR2 is FQGNSA. CDR3 amino acids: CASSLDGTRTNEQFF. Here the CDR3 DNA reads TGTGCCAGCAGCTTAGACGGGACTAGGACCAATGAGCAGTTCTTC.

The chain uses TRBV28 and TRBJ2-5; 9 positions match TRBD2. The V and J ends lost 5 bases and 3 bases, in that order; junction bases with no gene match: 16. CDR1 and CDR2 (germline): MDHEN, SYDVKM. CDR3 size: 18 residues. The CDR3 DNA follows: TGTGCCAGCAGTGCGCCAGCGGGGGGTTATCTGGGGGAAGAGACCCAGTACTTC. Translation: CASSAPAGGYLGEETQYF.

V gene TRBV3-1 (or the pseudogene TRBV3-2) combines with J gene TRBJ2-5; D gene uncertain. The CDR3 is made up of 12 amino acids. Germline CDR1 reads LGHDT; CDR2 reads YNNKEL (reference sequence). The ends were cut back, 5 bases at V and 7 bases at J, with 11 bases in the middle. CDR3 sequence (DNA): TGTGCCAGCAGCGAAAGATCGGTGACCCAGTACTTC. This codes for CASSERSVTQYF.

V gene TRBV30 combines with J gene TRBJ2-1; unclear D gene. This CDR3 comprises 13 residues. Trimming took 3 bases from V and 0 from J, leaving 6 bases between them. Germline V CDR1 and CDR2: GTSNPN, SVGIG (reference sequence). The CDR3 region has the DNA TGTGCCTGGAGCCGCAGCTCCTACAATGAGCAGTTCTTC. It specifies CAWSRSSYNEQFF. The whole variable domain, remainder taken from reference TRBV30 and TRBJ2-1, is SQTIHQWPATLVQPVGSPLSLECTVEGTSNPNLYWYRQAAGRGLQLLFYSVGIGQISSEVPQNLSASRPQDRQFILSSKKLLLSDSGFYLCAWSRSSYNEQFFGPGTRLTVL.

The chain uses TRBV7-2 and TRBJ1-2; tentative D call: TRBD1 (6 bases). CDR3 length: 14 residues. Germline V gene lookup returns CDR1 SGHTA and CDR2 FQGNSA. The V end was cut by 4 bases, the J end by 8 bases, with 17 bases between. CDR3 in DNA: TGTGCCAGCAGCTCCCAAGAGGGGGTGGGAGGCTACACCTTC. Protein sequence: CASSSQEGVGGYTF.

The chain recombines TRBV12-1 with TRBJ2-1; the table calls TRBD2, which could not be checked here. TRBV12-1 corresponds to a pseudogene. This CDR3 spans 23 amino acids. In DNA form, the CDR3 reads TGTGCCAGCAGCTCCCAGCGGGGAGAGCCGGGACTAGCGGGCCTTAGCTCCTACAATGAGCAGTTCTTC. This translates into CASSSQRGEPGLAGLSSYNEQFF.